A single sample is the source of the 5 T cell receptor beta chains below, sequenced in a study of blood T cell repertoires in COVID-19. Sequencing used immunoSEQ multiplex PCR; TCRdb keeps in-frame clones, though not all of them. The table lists 250,000 to 300,000 clones, roughly 87% of them singletons. Sequenced sample: PBMCs or T cells enriched from blood (not recorded which). The receptors were gathered from a woman aged 25 to 45 who had recovered from COVID-19.

The CDR3 spells CASTPGTGNSPLHF. In DNA form, the CDR3 reads TGTGCCAGCACCCCCGGGACAGGGAATTCACCCCTCCACTTT. The V call is TRBV11-2, the J call TRBJ1-6; TRBD1 agrees at 9 bases. Germline CDR1 reads SGHAT; CDR2 reads FQNNGV. The CDR3 loop spans 14 amino acids. Germline trimming cut 7 bases from V and 7 bases from J; bases unmatched to any gene: 5.

The rearrangement uses TRBV20-1 and TRBJ1-2; no clear D gene. V lost 4 bases and J lost 0, with 18 bases in between. This CDR3 contains 16 residues. Germline assignment: CDR1 DFQATT and CDR2 SNEGSKA (reference sequence). CDR3 in DNA: TGCAGTGCTAATGAGGCAGGCTTGAAGGCTAACTATGGCTACACCTTC. Protein sequence: CSANEAGLKANYGYTF.

The V and J genes are TRBV4-3 and TRBJ2-7, with TRBD1 identical over 7 bases. Germline lookup yields CDR1 LGHNA and CDR2 YSLEER. This CDR3 spans 12 amino acids. With 1 base clipped from V and 6 bases from J, the junction kept 0 bases outside the gene matches. The CDR3 region has the DNA TGCGCCAGCAGCCAAGCAGGGGGCGAGCAGTACTTC. Amino acids: CASSQAGGEQYF.

V usage is TRBV7-9 and J usage is TRBJ2-3, with D unclear. The V gene's germline CDR1 is SEHNR and CDR2 FQNEAQ (reference sequence). This CDR3 comprises 15 residues. V was pared by 3 bases and J by 0 bases, with 10 bases between. The CDR3 region has the DNA TGTGCCAGCAGCTTCCCCGGTAGTAGCACAGATACGCAGTATTTT. This encodes CASSFPGSSTDTQYF.

The rearrangement links TRBV27 to TRBJ1-4, with D perhaps TRBD1 (6 bases). This CDR3 spans 13 amino acids. Between the trimmed V and J ends, which lost 11 bases and 2 bases, there was a span of 12 bases. Germline V CDR1 and CDR2: MNHEY, SMNVEV (reference sequence). CDR3 region: CAVQGQTNEKLFF. For the CDR3, the DNA is TGTGCCGTTCAGGGGCAGACTAATGAAAAACTGTTTTTT.